What follows are 3 T cell receptor beta chains derived from one specimen sequenced in a study of CD8+CD57+ T cells in acquired aplastic anemia. Genomic DNA was employed as the template in profiling TCR beta VDJ and CDR3. TCRdb ran MiXCR on the reads and lists one entry per CDR3 protein. The table shows around 170,000 distinct CDR3 sequences, with roughly 45% occurring only once. Whoever was chosen for sequencing had shown CD8+CD57+ cell expansion by flow cytometry. What was sequenced was sorted CD4+, CD8+, or CD8+CD57+ T cells (not recorded which) from PBMCs. These receptors originate from a human donor with aplastic anemia.

This clonotype occurred many times. The rearrangement links TRBV7-9 to TRBJ1-1, with TRBD1 as a possible D gene (5 bases). CDR1 and CDR2 from the germline V gene are SEHNR and FQNEAQ (reference sequence). Deletions cut 5 bases from V and 8 bases from J, with 12 bases between. The CDR3 covers 12 residues. CDR3 loop: CASSPTGEEAFF. In DNA, the CDR3 is TGTGCCAGCAGCCCAACGGGGGAGGAAGCTTTCTTT.

This clonotype has at least ten counts. This chain uses TRBV7-2 with TRBJ1-1, with D unclear. There are 15 residues in the CDR3. Per germline, CDR1 SGHTA and CDR2 FQGNSA. Deletions cut 0 bases from V and 0 bases from J, with 8 bases between. CDR3 loop: CASSLADLMNTEAFF. CDR3 sequence (DNA): TGTGCCAGCAGCTTAGCGGACTTGATGAACACTGAAGCTTTCTTT.

This clonotype was recorded many times. It may be a read error: a sequence one base away is much more abundant. This chain uses TRBV24-1 with TRBJ1-2; D might be TRBD1 (5 bases). Trimming removed 3 bases from V and 7 bases from J, with 5 bases in between. The CDR3 length is 11 residues. Germline V CDR1 and CDR2: KGHDR, SFDVKD. The CDR3 coding sequence is TGTGCCACCAGTGATGGGGGTGGCTACACCTTC. As protein: CATSDGGGYTF.